Following are 30 T cell receptor beta chains from one sample sequenced in a study of response to subunit inactivated influenza vaccine (dated by TCRdb to 2016 to 2019). Library preparation employed RT-PCR. TCRdb names Illumina HiSeq 2500 as the instrument used. The raw public data were reprocessed by TCRdb itself: fastp quality trimming at Q25, MiXCR clonotype calling, in-frame beta chains only. Every distinct CDR3 protein forms one entry, paired with its most common genes and DNA. The sample profile shows 200,000 to 250,000 distinct CDR3 sequences; about 12% of them were found once. More than 7% of the sample is held by the ten biggest clonotypes. Sample: non-naive T cells sorted from PBMCs, taken around two weeks before vaccination. According to the study, the label for this sample's cell subset or site signals: memory T cell fraction. The receptor set was obtained from a man aged 45-60 years who received an inactivated influenza vaccine. Donor details come from another sample of the same person, matched by shared clones.

The chain carries TRBV20-1 and TRBJ2-7; 7 bases align to TRBD2. The CDR3 contains 13 residues. CDR1 is DFQATT, CDR2 SNEGSKA, per germline (reference sequence). V was pared by 6 bases and J by 1 base, with 6 bases of the junction left unmatched. The CDR3, as DNA: TGCAGTGCCACCGGGACTACATCCTACGAGCAGTACTTC. It encodes CSATGTTSYEQYF.

The chain carries TRBV12-3 or TRBV12-4 and TRBJ1-2, with D unresolved. Trimming removed 4 bases at V and 3 bases at J, with 9 bases between. CDR3 length: 13 amino acids. This CDR3 is CASSSDTDYGYTF. CDR3 DNA sequence: TGTGCCAGCAGTTCAGACACGGACTATGGCTACACCTTC.

The chain has TRBV13 and TRBJ2-5; D is tentatively TRBD1 or TRBD2 (6 bases each). CDR3 length equals 16 residues. V was clipped by 5 bases and J by 4 bases, with 20 bases between them. Germline V gives CDR1 PRHDT, CDR2 FYEKMQ (reference sequence). The CDR3 sequence is CASSLTLGGSGETQYF. CDR3 in DNA: TGTGCCAGCAGCCTTACCTTAGGGGGGTCAGGAGAGACCCAGTACTTC.

The chain is built from TRBV7-2 and TRBJ2-1; the match to TRBD2 covers 14 bases. In germline, CDR1 is SGHTA, CDR2 FQGNSA. This CDR3 has 17 residues. V was pared by 2 bases and J by 8 bases, with 8 bases of the junction left unmatched. The DNA for the CDR3 is TGTGCCAGCAGCTTAACCCGACTAGCGGGAGGGGTCGATGAGCAGTTCTTC. Protein: CASSLTRLAGGVDEQFF.

This chain links TRBV28 with TRBJ1-6; D is possibly TRBD1 (6 bases). The CDR3 is 14 amino acids. CDR1 and CDR2 from the germline V gene are MDHEN and SYDVKM. V was trimmed by 6 bases and J by 8 bases, leaving 14 bases between them. In nucleotides, the CDR3 is TGTGCCAGCAGCACCGGGACAAATTATTCACCCCTCCACTTT. Its translation: CASSTGTNYSPLHF.

This clonotype was detected only a few times. The V gene is TRBV7-2, the J gene TRBJ2-5, with D unresolved. Looked up from germline, CDR1 is SGHTA and CDR2 is FQGNSA. This CDR3 comprises 14 residues. V was pared by 1 base and J by 1 base, with 7 bases between. CDR3 in DNA: TGTGCCAGCAGCTTAGTATGGCTCCAAGAGACCCAGTACTTC. Its protein is CASSLVWLQETQYF.

The rearrangement links TRBV7-6 to TRBJ2-1, with 9 bases fitting TRBD2. Germline assignment: CDR1 SGHVS and CDR2 FNYEAQ. After removal of 9 bases from V and 5 bases from J, the junction contained 8 bases not matched to a gene. The CDR3 spans 14 residues. The CDR3 bases are TGTGCCAGTACGCCGGCGGGAGGGCACAATGAGCAGTTCTTC. Translation gives CASTPAGGHNEQFF.

The chain combines TRBV19 with TRBJ2-7, with 7 bases aligning to TRBD2. Looked up from germline, CDR1 is LNHDA and CDR2 is SQIVND (reference sequence). The length of the CDR3 is 16 residues. V lost 5 bases to trimming and J lost 0 bases; unmatched junction nucleotides: 10. The CDR3 bases are TGTGCCAGTAGTCCCGCCGGGACTATCCGCTCCTACGAGCAGTACTTC. This translates into CASSPAGTIRSYEQYF.

This clonotype was observed a handful of times. The genes are TRBV7-9 and TRBJ1-1; TRBD1 matches 7 bases. The germline CDR1 and CDR2 sequences are SEHNR and FQNEAQ (reference sequence). This CDR3 contains 15 residues. Trimming removed 2 bases from V and 1 base from J; junction bases left unmatched: 4. CDR3 loop: CASSLRDRANTEAFF. CDR3 nucleotides: TGTGCCAGCAGCTTAAGGGACAGAGCGAACACTGAAGCTTTCTTT.

In this sample, this clonotype turned up a few times. This sequence joins TRBV5-5 and TRBJ2-7; perhaps D is TRBD1 or TRBD2 (5 bases each). The V and J ends lost 0 bases and 10 bases respectively, with 8 bases between them. Germline CDR1 reads SGHKS; CDR2 reads YYEKEE (reference sequence). The CDR3 has 11 amino acids. CDR3 nucleotides: TGTGCCAGCAGCTTGGTGGGGGATCAGTACTTC. This codes for CASSLVGDQYF.

Many counts were recorded for this clonotype. The V gene is TRBV11-2, the J gene TRBJ2-1; TRBD2 agrees at 7 bases. This CDR3 region has 15 residues. V shed 5 bases and J 1 base; nucleotides not matched to a gene: 5. Germline CDR1 SGHAT, CDR2 FQNNGV. The CDR3 DNA follows: TGTGCCAGCAGCCCCGGGGGGTCTTCCTACAATGAGCAGTTCTTC. Protein product: CASSPGGSSYNEQFF.

The chain carries TRBV12-3 or TRBV12-4 and TRBJ2-7; weak D call: TRBD1 (6 bases). The V gene lost 5 bases and the J gene lost 4 bases, with 15 bases spanning the gap. The CDR3 extends over 14 amino acids. The chain's CDR3 is CASSQPGQFYEQYF. Here the CDR3 DNA reads TGTGCCAGCAGTCAACCTGGACAGTTTTACGAGCAGTACTTC.

This clonotype was observed a few times. The chain employs TRBV29-1 and TRBJ2-7, with 7 bases fitting TRBD1. CDR1 is SQVTM and CDR2 is ANQGSEA in the germline V gene. The CDR3 extends over 17 amino acids. The CDR3 spells CRDICCVDQGESYEQYF. CDR3 coding DNA: TGCAGAGATATATGCTGCGTTGATCAGGGGGAGTCCTACGAGCAGTACTTC.

This clonotype came up many times. This chain joins TRBV15 and TRBJ1-1; the D gene is possibly TRBD1 (5 bases). Germline loops: CDR1 LNHNV, CDR2 YYDKDF (reference sequence). CDR3 length equals 14 residues. V lost 1 base, J lost 5 bases, and 11 bases lay in between. CDR3 nucleotides: TGTGCCACCAGCAGAGCCCGGACAAGGACTGAAGCTTTCTTT. It encodes CATSRARTRTEAFF.

This clonotype showed up just a few times. The J gene is TRBJ2-2, the V gene TRBV6-2 or TRBV6-3; TRBD2 aligns across 14 bases. The length of the CDR3 is 16 residues. V lost 2 bases, J lost 6 bases, and 2 bases stayed unmatched. Germline CDR1 reads MNHEY; CDR2 reads SVGEGT. CDR3 residues: CASSYRLAGGPGELFF. DNA of the CDR3: TGTGCCAGCAGTTACCGACTAGCGGGGGGGCCCGGGGAGCTGTTTTTT.

With regard to this clonotype: The junction departs from the called germline gene at one end, perhaps through a read error. The CDR3 region is CASSPRDSTDTQYF. DNA for the CDR3: TGCGCCAGCAGCCCTCGGGACAGCACAGATACTCAGTATTTT. V gene TRBV5-1 combines with J gene TRBJ2-3; TRBD1 matches at 7 bases. This CDR3 comprises 14 residues. Germline V gene data show CDR1 as SGHRS and CDR2 as YFSETQ.

This clonotype was found a few times. The CDR3 DNA is TGTGCCAGCAGCTTGGTTGGGGCCCGCGGCTACGAGCAGTACTTC. Encoded protein: CASSLVGARGYEQYF. J is TRBJ2-7 and V is TRBV5-6; D possibly corresponds to TRBD1 (5 bases). Germline V gene lookup returns CDR1 SGHDT and CDR2 YYEEEE. The CDR3 extends over 15 amino acids. V lost 0 bases, J lost 3 bases, and 13 bases lay in between. The full variable domain, with the rest looked up from reference TRBV5-6 and TRBJ2-7, is DAGVTQSPTHLIKTRGQQVTLRCSPKSGHDTVSWYQQALGQGPQFIFQYYEEEERQRGNFPDRFSGHQFPNYSSELNVNALLLGDSALYLCASSLVGARGYEQYFGPGTRLTVT.

This clonotype has just a few counts. The chain carries TRBV20-1 and TRBJ2-5; D assignment may be TRBD1 or TRBD2 (5 bases each). This CDR3 spans 15 amino acids. Germline V gene lookup returns CDR1 DFQATT and CDR2 SNEGSKA (reference sequence). V was clipped by 5 bases and J by 5 bases, with 21 bases between them. The CDR3 DNA sequence: TGCAGTGCTCATTGGACCGTGGGGCCGGGGGAGACCCAGTACTTC. Translating it yields CSAHWTVGPGETQYF.

This clonotype was picked up many times. V and J are TRBV12-3 or TRBV12-4 and TRBJ2-5; TRBD2 agrees at 8 bases. The CDR3 covers 16 residues. The J segment lost 4 bases and the V segment lost 5 bases, leaving 12 bases of the junction unmatched. For the CDR3, the DNA is TGTGCCAGCAGTCTAGGGATTAGCGGGACTCCAGAGACCCAGTACTTC. It encodes CASSLGISGTPETQYF.

This clonotype was observed a handful of times. J is TRBJ1-1 and V is TRBV5-1; D might be TRBD1 (5 bases). V was pared by 4 bases and J by 6 bases, with 13 bases between. Looked up from germline, CDR1 is SGHRS and CDR2 is YFSETQ. CDR3 length: 13 amino acids. CDR3 in amino acids: CASSAGAGAEAFF. As DNA, the CDR3 is TGCGCCAGCAGCGCCGGGGCCGGGGCTGAAGCTTTCTTT.

The sample holds many counts of this clonotype. CDR3 nucleotide sequence: TGTGCCAGCAGCCCACGGCTCGGGGCCCAGACCTACAATGAGCAGTTCTTC. Its translation is CASSPRLGAQTYNEQFF. V gene TRBV7-9 combines with J gene TRBJ2-1; the D gene could be TRBD1 or TRBD2 (5 bases each). Trimming left V 5 bases short and J 2 bases short, with 19 bases between. Germline-derived CDR1 and CDR2 are SEHNR and FQNEAQ (reference sequence). There are 17 residues in the CDR3.

This clonotype was observed a handful of times. V is TRBV7-2 and J is TRBJ2-3; TRBD2 matches 14 bases. The V gene's germline CDR1 is SGHTA and CDR2 FQGNSA. The CDR3 is made up of 16 amino acids. The V and J ends lost 5 bases and 6 bases, in that order; junction bases with no gene match: 7. The CDR3 coding sequence is TGTGCCAGCAGCCCGGGACTAGCGGGAGCCAGGGATACGCAGTATTTT. Its protein is CASSPGLAGARDTQYF. Variable domain in full (rest from reference TRBV7-2 and TRBJ2-3): GAGVSQSPSNKVTEKGKDVELRCDPISGHTALYWYRQSLGQGLEFLIYFQGNSAPDKSGLPSDRFSAERTGGSVSTLTIQRTQQEDSAVYLCASSPGLAGARDTQYFGPGTRLTVL.

V is TRBV21-1 and J is TRBJ2-7; the table gives TRBD1 as D, unverified against the DNA. TRBV21-1 is a pseudogene. The CDR3 has 14 residues. Here the CDR3 reads CASSSGTASVEQYF. CDR3 nucleotide sequence: TGTGCCAGCAGCAGCGGGACCGCCAGTGTCGAGCAGTACTTC.

The chain carries TRBV10-2 and TRBJ1-5, with D perhaps matching TRBD1 (5 bases). Germline V CDR1 and CDR2: WSHSY, SAAADI. The length of the CDR3 is 15 residues. Trimming took off 3 bases at V and 3 bases at J, with 12 bases between the two ends. DNA of the CDR3: TGCGCCAGCAGTGACAGGGCAGACTCCAATCAGCCCCAGCATTTT. Amino acids: CASSDRADSNQPQHF.

This clonotype was observed a handful of times. The rearrangement joins TRBV7-3 to TRBJ2-3; no definite D call. From germline, CDR1 is SGHTA and CDR2 FQGTGA. The germline V and J ends were trimmed by 0 bases and 2 bases, with 9 bases remaining between them. CDR3 length: 15 residues. This chain's CDR3 is CASSLTRTATDTQYF. Written as DNA, the CDR3 is TGTGCCAGCAGCTTAACGCGAACAGCCACAGATACGCAGTATTTT.

This clonotype was recorded at least ten times. V is TRBV5-1 and J is TRBJ2-3, with D hard to call. CDR3 size: 15 residues. Trimming took 0 bases from V and 2 from J, leaving 10 bases between them. Germline CDR1 reads SGHRS; CDR2 reads YFSETQ. This chain's CDR3 is CASSLGQLNTDTQYF. For the CDR3, the DNA is TGCGCCAGCAGCTTGGGACAACTGAACACAGATACGCAGTATTTT. The whole variable domain, filled in from reference TRBV5-1 and TRBJ2-3, reads KAGVTQTPRYLIKTRGQQVTLSCSPISGHRSVSWYQQTPGQGLQFLFEYFSETQRNKGNFPGRFSGRQFSNSRSEMNVSTLELGDSALYLCASSLGQLNTDTQYFGPGTRLTVL.

CDR3 in DNA: TGTGCCATCCGGGACAGGCAGGATCAGCCCCAGCATTTT. As protein: CAIRDRQDQPQHF. The chain is built from TRBV10-3 and TRBJ1-5, with 8 bases lining up with TRBD1. CDR3 length equals 13 residues. The germline V gene encodes CDR1 ENHRY and CDR2 SYGVKD. Germline trimming cut 8 bases from V and 5 bases from J; bases unmatched to any gene: 5.

A few counts support this clonotype. The CDR3 DNA follows: TGTGCCTGGAGGGGGGATTTTAACACTGAAGCTTTCTTT. This translates into CAWRGDFNTEAFF. The chain joins TRBV30 to TRBJ1-1, with a weak D call TRBD1 (5 bases). Deletions cut 3 bases from V and 2 bases from J, with 10 bases between. CDR3 size: 13 residues. The V gene's germline CDR1 is GTSNPN and CDR2 SVGIG (reference sequence).

This clonotype was seen many times. V is TRBV11-1 and J is TRBJ2-7, with D possibly being TRBD1 or TRBD2 (5 bases each). The germline gives CDR1 SGHAT, CDR2 FQDESV (reference sequence). The CDR3 has 14 amino acids. The germline V and J ends were trimmed by 5 bases and 1 base, with 12 bases remaining between them. CDR3 amino acids: CASSLGRLSYEQYF. Here the CDR3 DNA reads TGTGCCAGCAGCCTGGGACGCCTTTCCTACGAGCAGTACTTC.

This chain uses TRBV15 with TRBJ1-5; tentative D call: TRBD1 (6 bases). V dropped 1 base and J dropped 3 bases, with 19 bases sitting between them. Germline V gives CDR1 LNHNV, CDR2 YYDKDF (reference sequence). The CDR3 contains 18 residues. DNA of the CDR3: TGTGCCACCAGCAGAGGTTCCCCCCTTGACAGGATCAATCAGCCCCAGCATTTT. It translates to CATSRGSPLDRINQPQHF.